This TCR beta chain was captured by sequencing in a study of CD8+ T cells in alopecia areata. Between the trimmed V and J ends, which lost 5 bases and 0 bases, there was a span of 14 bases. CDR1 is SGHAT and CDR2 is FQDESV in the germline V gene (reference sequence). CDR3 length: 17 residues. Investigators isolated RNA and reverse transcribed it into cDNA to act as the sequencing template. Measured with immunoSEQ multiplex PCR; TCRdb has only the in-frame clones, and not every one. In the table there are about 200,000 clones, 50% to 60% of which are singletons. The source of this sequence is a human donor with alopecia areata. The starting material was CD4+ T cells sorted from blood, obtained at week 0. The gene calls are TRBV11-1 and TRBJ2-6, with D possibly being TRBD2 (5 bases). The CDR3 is CASSRPTGVSGANVLTF. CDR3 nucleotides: TGTGCCAGCAGCCGTCCAACCGGGGTCTCTGGGGCCAACGTCCTGACTTTC.